This TCR beta chain was recorded in a study of blood T cell repertoires in COVID-19. Study-wide background: The United States, Italy and Spain were the sources of the acute and convalescent COVID-19 samples.

The CDR3 runs to 15 residues. The germline V gene has CDR1 LNHNV and CDR2 YYDKDF (reference sequence). The V gene lost 0 bases and the J gene lost 2 bases, with 10 bases spanning the gap. As processed by the authors: Estimates of nucleated cell counts were drawn from the amplification of reference gene primers. Clones were sequenced by immunoSEQ multiplex PCR, and TCRdb holds only the in-frame ones, with some missing. Clonal size and the V and J genes are those of that table, whereas D and trimming came from the DNA. The table shows tens of thousands of clones, with about 87% occurring only once. Seattle researchers signed up patients amid active infection and tracked them longitudinally.

The V gene is TRBV15, the J gene TRBJ2-5; perhaps TRBD1 as D (5 bases). This TCR was sampled from a man aged 35 to 55 with COVID-19, enrolled during active disease. Sequencing was carried out using peripheral blood. The CDR3 sequence: CATSRDGAGQETQYF. Written as DNA, the CDR3 is TGTGCCACCAGCAGAGATGGAGCAGGGCAAGAGACCCAGTACTTC.